This T cell receptor beta chain was retrieved from a study of technical replicates of blood from a few donors. V shed 2 bases, J shed 10 bases, and the junction held 7 bases outside the gene matches. The length of the CDR3 is 14 residues. The germline V gene encodes CDR1 MNHEY and CDR2 SMNVEV (reference sequence). Data came from immunoSEQ multiplex PCR; TCRdb stores just in-frame clones and leaves some out. The sample lists about 68,000 clones, under 98% seen once, with under 0.3% in the top ten. This clone was picked up one time. The TCR sequence derives from a human donor in good health. Sequencing used T cells isolated from PBMCs. V usage is TRBV27 and J usage is TRBJ2-1, with 8 bases matching TRBD2. This CDR3 reads CASSLHLPGGEQFF. In nucleotides, the CDR3 is TGTGCCAGCAGTTTACACCTACCGGGAGGGGAGCAGTTCTTC.